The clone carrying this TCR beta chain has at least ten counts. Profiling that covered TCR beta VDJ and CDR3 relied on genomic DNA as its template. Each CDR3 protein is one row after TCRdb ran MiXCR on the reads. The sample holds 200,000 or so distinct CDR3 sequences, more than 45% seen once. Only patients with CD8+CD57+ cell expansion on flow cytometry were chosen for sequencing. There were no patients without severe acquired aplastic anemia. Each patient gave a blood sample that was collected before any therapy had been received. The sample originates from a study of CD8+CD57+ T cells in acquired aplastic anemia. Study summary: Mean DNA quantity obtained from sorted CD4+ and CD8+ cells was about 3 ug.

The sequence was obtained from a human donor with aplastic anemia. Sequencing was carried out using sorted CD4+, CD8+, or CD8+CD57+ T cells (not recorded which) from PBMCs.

The CDR3: CASSRQGEMSQYF. DNA of the CDR3: TGTGCCAGCAGTCGACAGGGCGAAATGTCCCAGTACTTC. This chain links TRBV2 with TRBJ2-5; TRBD1 aligns across 7 bases. Germline CDR1 SNHLY, CDR2 FYNNEI. CDR3 size: 13 residues. With 5 bases clipped from V and 9 bases from J, the junction kept 9 bases outside the gene matches.